The next 17 T cell receptor beta chains were all read from a single sample in a study of cytomegalovirus exposure and HLA in healthy donors. Repertoires were generated with immunoSEQ multiplex PCR, while TCRdb's copy carries only in-frame clones and drops some. Of a few hundred thousand clones in the sample, almost 90% were seen once. Sequencing was carried out using PBMCs. These receptors all stem from a young woman in good health and CMV-seronegative.

The chain uses TRBV5-4 and TRBJ2-7; TRBD2 matches 8 bases. Looked up from germline, CDR1 is SGHNT and CDR2 is YYREEE (reference sequence). The length of the CDR3 is 13 residues. Trimming removed 2 bases from V and 4 bases from J; junction bases left unmatched: 2. The CDR3 sequence: CASSFTGGYEQYV. As DNA, the CDR3 is TGTGCCAGCAGCTTTACGGGGGGGTACGAGCAGTACGTC.

This chain links TRBV5-1 with TRBJ2-1, with a possible D match to TRBD2 (5 bases). The CDR3 totals 14 residues. Trimming removed 0 bases at V and 8 bases at J, with 12 bases between. Per the germline V gene, CDR1 is SGHRS and CDR2 is YFSETQ. This CDR3 is CASSLDGVRDEQFF. In DNA form, the CDR3 reads TGCGCCAGCAGCTTGGACGGGGTTAGGGATGAGCAGTTCTTC.

This clone was recorded a few times. The chain links TRBV28 to TRBJ1-6; D perhaps matches TRBD1 (5 bases). V was clipped by 1 base and J by 7 bases, with 11 bases between them. This CDR3 comprises 15 residues. Germline V gives CDR1 MDHEN, CDR2 SYDVKM. CDR3 nucleotides: TGTGCCAGCAGTTTATTTCGGTGGGGCAATTCACCCCTCCACTTT. This gives the protein CASSLFRWGNSPLHF.

The chain combines TRBV11-1 with TRBJ1-1, with D perhaps matching TRBD1 (6 bases). There are 15 residues in the CDR3. Germline lookup yields CDR1 SGHAT and CDR2 FQDESV (reference sequence). The V end lost 1 base, the J end lost 6 bases, and 15 bases lay between the germline ends. The CDR3 DNA reads TGTGCCAGCAGCTTAGATGTGGGGGCAAGCCCTGAAGCTTTCTTT. The encoded protein is CASSLDVGASPEAFF.

The rearrangement uses TRBV5-1 and TRBJ1-1, with TRBD1 identical over 7 bases. J was trimmed by 4 bases and V by 3 bases; bases with no gene match: 6. Germline V CDR1 and CDR2: SGHRS, YFSETQ. The CDR3 runs 14 residues. CDR3 DNA: TGCGCCAGCAGCTGGGGACAGCCCGGCACTGAAGCTTTCTTT. Protein: CASSWGQPGTEAFF.

The CDR3 bases are TGTGCCACCAGCAGAGGGTCTTTACAGGGCCAAGAGACCCAGTACTTC. This sequence encodes CATSRGSLQGQETQYF. V is TRBV15 and J is TRBJ2-5; a possible D gene is TRBD1 (6 bases). V gave up 1 base and J gave up 1 base, with 13 bases separating them. Germline V CDR1 and CDR2: LNHNV, YYDKDF (reference sequence). The CDR3 sequence is 16 residues long.

In this sample, this clone turned up once. V gene TRBV6-6 combines with J gene TRBJ2-3; possibly TRBD2 for D (5 bases). Germline lookup yields CDR1 MNHNY and CDR2 SVGAGI (reference sequence). V lost 6 bases to trimming and J lost 4 bases, with 11 bases between them. The CDR3 extends over 13 amino acids. DNA of the CDR3: TGTGCCAGCAGGCAGCGGAACCCAGATACGCAGTATTTT. Translated, it gives CASRQRNPDTQYF.

CDR3 amino acids: CASSIDRTANYGYTF. CDR3 in DNA: TGTGCCAGTAGTATAGACCGGACAGCTAACTATGGCTACACCTTC. The chain couples TRBV19 to TRBJ1-2; tentatively, D is TRBD1 (6 bases). V lost 0 bases and J 0 bases, leaving 8 bases between the germline ends. Looked up from germline, CDR1 is LNHDA and CDR2 is SQIVND (reference sequence). The CDR3 length is 15 residues.

The V gene is TRBV5-5, the J gene TRBJ1-1, with TRBD1 as a possible D gene (6 bases). The V gene lost 3 bases and the J gene lost 0 bases, with 12 bases spanning the gap. Germline V gene sequence: CDR1 SGHKS, CDR2 YYEKEE (reference sequence). CDR3 length equals 15 residues. The CDR3 DNA sequence: TGTGCCAGCAGCTGGGGGCCGGATATGAACACTGAAGCTTTCTTT. Translation: CASSWGPDMNTEAFF.

This clone was detected once. The gene calls are TRBV6-6 and TRBJ1-5; the match to TRBD1 covers 7 bases. Trimming removed 5 bases from V and 2 bases from J; junction bases left unmatched: 3. Germline V gene lookup returns CDR1 MNHNY and CDR2 SVGAGI (reference sequence). The CDR3 has 14 residues. CDR3 coding DNA: TGTGCCAGCAGTGGTCAGGGGGGCAATCAGCCCCAGCATTTT. Amino acids: CASSGQGGNQPQHF.

CDR3 protein: CASQEGRRTGELFF. In nucleotides, the CDR3 is TGTGCCAGTCAGGAAGGTCGCCGCACCGGGGAGCTGTTTTTT. This chain links TRBV11-3 with TRBJ2-2; no definite D call. Germline CDR1 and CDR2: SGHNT and YENEEA. Trimming removed 9 bases at V and 4 bases at J, with 15 bases between. The CDR3 sequence is 14 residues long.

The rearrangement links TRBV7-2 to TRBJ1-5, with D perhaps TRBD1 (6 bases). There are 15 residues in the CDR3. The germline gives CDR1 SGHTA, CDR2 FQGNSA. V lost 6 bases to trimming and J lost 5 bases, with 17 bases between them. CDR3 region: CASRIRGGADQPQHF. CDR3 DNA sequence: TGTGCCAGCAGGATTCGGGGGGGGGCCGATCAGCCCCAGCATTTT.

V usage is TRBV28 and J usage is TRBJ1-1; 7 nucleotides match TRBD1. This CDR3 region has 14 residues. The junction had 6 bases not matched to a gene; V was cut back by 3 bases and J by 5 bases. Germline values: CDR1 MDHEN, CDR2 SYDVKM. The CDR3 sequence: CASSLAQGGTEAFF. DNA for the CDR3: TGTGCCAGCAGTTTGGCCCAGGGGGGAACTGAAGCTTTCTTT.

This clone was observed a handful of times. The chain employs TRBV19 and TRBJ1-6; D call uncertain. Germline V gene data show CDR1 as LNHDA and CDR2 as SQIVND (reference sequence). CDR3 length: 14 amino acids. Trimming left V 1 base short and J 12 bases short, with 13 bases between. In DNA form, the CDR3 reads TGTGCCAGTAGTATAGGTAGCCGCGTGGGACCCCTCCACTTT. The encoded protein is CASSIGSRVGPLHF.

The CDR3 DNA reads TGTGCCAGCAGCTTTGACTCCCGACAGGTCTCTTGGCCCTATGGCTACACCTTC. It translates to CASSFDSRQVSWPYGYTF. The rearrangement joins TRBV12-1 to TRBJ1-2; the tabulated D call, TRBD1, remains unverified against the DNA. TRBV12-1 is recorded as a pseudogene. The CDR3 totals 18 residues.

This clone was detected many times. The V gene is TRBV5-6, the J gene TRBJ2-7; a weak D match, TRBD1 (6 bases). The germline V gene encodes CDR1 SGHDT and CDR2 YYEEEE. The CDR3 length is 12 residues. V was shortened by 1 base and J by 5 bases, with 7 bases between the two germline ends. CDR3 DNA sequence: TGTGCCAGCAGCTTGACAGGGCACGAGCAGTACTTC. It codes for CASSLTGHEQYF.

The V and J genes are TRBV2 and TRBJ1-5, with a weak D call TRBD1 (5 bases). The CDR3 extends over 16 amino acids. The germline V gene encodes CDR1 SNHLY and CDR2 FYNNEI. Deletions cut 2 bases from V and 2 bases from J, with 13 bases between. The CDR3 sequence: CASSEQLQEGNQPQHF. The CDR3 coding sequence is TGTGCCAGCAGTGAACAGTTACAGGAAGGCAATCAGCCCCAGCATTTT.